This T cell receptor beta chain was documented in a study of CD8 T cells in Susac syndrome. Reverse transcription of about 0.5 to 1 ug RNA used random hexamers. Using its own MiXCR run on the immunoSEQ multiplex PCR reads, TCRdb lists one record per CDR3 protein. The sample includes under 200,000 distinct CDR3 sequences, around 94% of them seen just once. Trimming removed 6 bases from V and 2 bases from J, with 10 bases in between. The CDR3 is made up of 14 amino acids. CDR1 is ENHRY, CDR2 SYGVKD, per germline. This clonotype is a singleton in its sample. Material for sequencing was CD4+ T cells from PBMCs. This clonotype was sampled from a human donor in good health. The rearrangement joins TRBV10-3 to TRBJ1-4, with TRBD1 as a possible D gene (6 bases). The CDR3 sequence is CAIRATGTNEKLFF. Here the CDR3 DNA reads TGTGCCATCAGGGCTACAGGGACTAATGAAAAACTGTTTTTT.